This TCR beta chain was identified in a study of T-cell reconstitution after alpha-beta-depleted transplantation in children. The study, taken as a whole, reports: The origin of alpha-beta T cells about two months after transplant was reportedly several hundred expanded graft clones. Surviving recipient T cells and thymic progenitors produced the high day-60 TCRbeta diversity seen in some patients. Once a year had passed after transplant, T-cell counts and diversity came mostly from newly produced T cells.

Preparation of the TCRbeta library used unique molecular identifiers. MiXCR, run by TCRdb on the PCR reads, gives a single entry per CDR3 protein. This table has about 16,000 distinct CDR3 sequences, roughly 7.6% appearing once. The germline V gene has CDR1 DFQATT and CDR2 SNEGSKA (reference sequence). J gave up 5 bases and V 7 bases, and 9 bases lay outside the gene matches. CDR3 length: 14 amino acids. This clonotype was detected a few times. The target antigen is unknown. The receptor was isolated from a boy in the first two years of life who had a stem cell transplant for Wiskott-Aldrich syndrome, so the T cells may come from the graft donor. The starting material was PBMCs, mostly from graft donor cells, obtained 60 days after TCRalphabeta/CD19-depleted stem cell transplant. The chain has TRBV20-1 and TRBJ2-5; the match to TRBD2 covers 11 bases. CDR3 DNA sequence: TGCAGTGGCCTCCGACTAGCGGGAAAGGAGACCCAGTACTTC. This sequence encodes CSGLRLAGKETQYF.